These 19 T cell receptor beta chains originate from one sample sequenced in a study of neurological immune-mediated disorders. MiXCR, run by TCRdb on the 5' RACE reads, gives a single entry per CDR3 protein. This sample has about 71,000 distinct CDR3 sequences, with 10% found just once. The time point was: longitudinal time-point 1 (baseline). The sample taken for sequencing was PBMCs. The source of these receptors is a young man in good health.

There are many counts of this clonotype. This chain links TRBV6-5 with TRBJ2-3; D could derive from TRBD1 or TRBD2 (5 bases each). The V end lost 8 bases, the J end lost 6 bases, and 24 bases lay between the germline ends. CDR1 is MNHEY, CDR2 SVGAGI, per germline. The CDR3 loop spans 16 amino acids. This CDR3 is CASRGYDSGLRDTQYF. CDR3 sequence (DNA): TGTGCCAGCCGAGGATACGACAGCGGACTCAGGGATACGCAGTATTTT.

Comments on this clonotype: Sequence at one end of the junction differs from germline and may be a read error. This chain connects TRBV2 to TRBJ2-5, with 11 nucleotides matching TRBD2. The CDR3 extends over 14 amino acids. Germline assignment: CDR1 SNHLY and CDR2 FYNNEI. This CDR3 is CARRDTSGSETQYF. Written as DNA, the CDR3 is TGTGCCAGAAGGGACACTAGCGGGAGCGAGACACAGTACTTC.

Notes on this clonotype: A much larger clone differs by one base, so this may be a read error. The chain links TRBV5-4 to TRBJ2-1; unclear D gene. V lost 4 bases and J lost 0, with 11 bases in between. From germline, CDR1 is SGHNT and CDR2 YYREEE (reference sequence). This CDR3 spans 15 amino acids. CDR3 DNA sequence: TGTGCCAGCAGCCGGCTGGAGTCCTCCTACAATGAGCAGTTCTTC. This translates into CASSRLESSYNEQFF.

The rearrangement joins TRBV18 to TRBJ2-7; D gene uncertain. CDR3 length: 15 amino acids. Per germline, CDR1 KGHSH and CDR2 LQKENI. V lost 2 bases and J 3 bases, leaving 14 bases between the germline ends. DNA of the CDR3: TGTGCCAGCTCACCAAGGGATAACTACGTCTACGAGCAGTACTTC. It is translated as CASSPRDNYVYEQYF.

Many counts were recorded for this clonotype. The chain links TRBV5-6 to TRBJ2-7, with 8 nucleotides matching TRBD1. This CDR3 contains 14 residues. The junction had 3 bases not matched to a gene; V was cut back by 3 bases and J by 1 base. Germline CDR1 SGHDT, CDR2 YYEEEE. The CDR3 DNA sequence: TGTGCCAGCAGCTCCAGGACAGGGTCCTACGAGCAGTACTTC. Its translation: CASSSRTGSYEQYF.

This clonotype has a count of ten or more. This sequence joins TRBV5-1 and TRBJ2-7; 10 positions match TRBD2. V shed 5 bases and J 4 bases; nucleotides not matched to a gene: 6. CDR3 length: 14 residues. Looked up from germline, CDR1 is SGHRS and CDR2 is YFSETQ. The CDR3 loop reads CASRLAGEVYEQYF. In nucleotides, the CDR3 is TGCGCCAGCAGGCTAGCGGGAGAAGTATACGAGCAGTACTTC.

This clonotype was counted many times. The genes are TRBV5-1 and TRBJ1-4; a weak D match, TRBD1 (5 bases). CDR1 and CDR2 from the germline V gene are SGHRS and YFSETQ. Trimming pared 0 bases from V and 8 bases from J, leaving 17 bases between. CDR3 length: 16 residues. The CDR3 protein is CASSLDRAGRDEKLFF. The CDR3 nucleotides read TGCGCCAGCAGCTTGGATCGGGCAGGGAGGGACGAAAAACTGTTTTTT.

This clonotype was detected ten times or more. This chain uses TRBV5-1 with TRBJ2-3; D possibly corresponds to TRBD1 (5 bases). Germline V gene data show CDR1 as SGHRS and CDR2 as YFSETQ. Trimming removed 0 bases from V and 0 bases from J, with 8 bases in between. The CDR3 runs 15 residues. CDR3 residues: CASSLEGKSTDTQYF. The CDR3 DNA is TGCGCCAGCAGCTTGGAGGGGAAGAGCACAGATACGCAGTATTTT.

Ten or more counts support this clonotype. J is TRBJ2-7 and V is TRBV12-3 or TRBV12-4; D remains unclear. This CDR3 has 14 residues. Trimming removed 6 bases from V and 5 bases from J, with 17 bases in between. The CDR3 loop is CASSRASSGNEQYF. The DNA for the CDR3 is TGTGCCAGCAGCCGAGCCAGTTCTGGGAACGAGCAGTACTTC.

This clonotype was seen at least ten times. The chain recombines TRBV7-9 with TRBJ2-5; TRBD1 aligns across 9 bases. The length of the CDR3 is 15 residues. Per germline, CDR1 SEHNR and CDR2 FQNEAQ (reference sequence). V shed 4 bases, J shed 4 bases, and the junction held 7 bases outside the gene matches. CDR3 bases: TGTGCCAGCAGCTCTACAGGGGGCGCGGGAGAGACCCAGTACTTC. The encoded protein is CASSSTGGAGETQYF.

This clonotype has a count of ten or more. The chain links TRBV28 to TRBJ2-1; 9 positions agree with TRBD2. The V gene's germline CDR1 is MDHEN and CDR2 SYDVKM. V lost 3 bases, J lost 0 bases, and 3 bases stayed unmatched. The length of the CDR3 is 16 residues. For the CDR3, the DNA is TGTGCCAGCAGTTTGGCGGGAGGGAACTCCTACAATGAGCAGTTCTTC. Encoded protein: CASSLAGGNSYNEQFF.

This rearrangement joins TRBV7-3 to TRBJ2-7, with D unclear. Germline CDR1 reads SGHTA; CDR2 reads FQGTGA. V lost 5 bases and J 6 bases, leaving 14 bases between the germline ends. The CDR3 has 13 residues. CDR3 in DNA: TGTGCCAGCAGCGCACACGGACCGGGCGAGCAGTACTTC. Amino acid sequence: CASSAHGPGEQYF.

This clonotype was counted many times. The chain joins TRBV28 to TRBJ2-5; 8 bases fit TRBD2. Germline V lookup: CDR1 MDHEN, CDR2 SYDVKM. The CDR3 runs 16 residues. After removal of 4 bases from V and 0 bases from J, the junction contained 7 bases not matched to a gene. The CDR3 spells CASSSWREAYQETQYF. Written as DNA, the CDR3 is TGTGCCAGCAGTTCATGGCGGGAGGCCTACCAAGAGACCCAGTACTTC.

This clonotype was detected only a few times. The J gene is TRBJ1-5, the V gene TRBV19; 7 bases map to TRBD1. V gave up 2 bases and J gave up 6 bases; unmatched junction bases: 10. CDR3 length: 16 amino acids. Germline V gives CDR1 LNHDA, CDR2 SQIVND (reference sequence). CDR3: CASSILEGARPQPQHF. The CDR3, as DNA: TGTGCCAGTAGTATACTGGAGGGGGCGCGTCCTCAGCCCCAGCATTTT.

This clonotype was seen repeatedly, ten times or more. The rearrangement links TRBV5-1 to TRBJ1-2; 9 bases map to TRBD1. CDR1 is SGHRS, CDR2 YFSETQ, per germline. CDR3 length: 14 amino acids. V lost 4 bases, J lost 6 bases, and 7 bases stayed unmatched. The CDR3 bases are TGCGCCAGCAGCGGCGGGACAGGGAACGATGGCTACACCTTC. Amino acid sequence: CASSGGTGNDGYTF.

Many counts were recorded for this clonotype. The J gene is TRBJ2-4, the V gene TRBV29-1, with 9 bases lining up with TRBD2. The CDR3 covers 17 residues. Germline-derived CDR1 and CDR2 are SQVTM and ANQGSEA. The junction had 11 bases not matched to a gene; V was cut back by 4 bases and J by 1 base. CDR3 region: CSVVNSGSEEAKNIQYF. CDR3 DNA: TGCAGCGTTGTGAATAGCGGGAGTGAAGAGGCCAAAAACATTCAGTACTTC.

This clonotype was observed at least ten times. The rearrangement links TRBV5-1 to TRBJ1-1; D perhaps matches TRBD1 (5 bases). CDR1 is SGHRS and CDR2 is YFSETQ in the germline V gene. The CDR3 is 16 amino acids. The germline V and J ends were trimmed by 5 bases and 0 bases, with 17 bases remaining between them. CDR3 in DNA: TGCGCCAGCAGTTCCGGGACGGAACCTCTGAACACTGAAGCTTTCTTT. Protein: CASSSGTEPLNTEAFF. Based on the CDR3 plus reference TRBV5-1 and TRBJ1-1, the full variable domain is KAGVTQTPRYLIKTRGQQVTLSCSPISGHRSVSWYQQTPGQGLQFLFEYFSETQRNKGNFPGRFSGRQFSNSRSEMNVSTLELGDSALYLCASSSGTEPLNTEAFFGQGTRLTVV.

About this clonotype: This clone may be a read error of a much larger clone one base away. V is TRBV12-3 or TRBV12-4 and J is TRBJ2-1; 10 bases match TRBD2. There are 18 residues in the CDR3. The J segment lost 8 bases and the V segment lost 9 bases, leaving 22 bases of the junction unmatched. The CDR3 sequence is CARSTGDRWLAGEHEQFF. CDR3 sequence (DNA): TGTGCCAGGAGTACGGGCGACCGGTGGCTAGCGGGAGAACATGAGCAGTTCTTC.

Many counts were recorded for this clonotype. A read error may produce the germline difference seen at one junction end. V gene TRBV5-1 combines with J gene TRBJ1-4; D is unresolved. This CDR3 spans 14 amino acids. The germline gives CDR1 SGHRS, CDR2 YFSETQ. This chain's CDR3 is CASSLDRLNEKLFF. As DNA, the CDR3 is TGCGCCAGCAGTTTGGACCGGCTTAACGAAAAACTGTTTTTT.